Listed below are T cell receptor beta chains from one sample, sequenced in a study of CD4 and CD8 cells across lung adenocarcinoma regions. TCRdb re-called the PCR reads with MiXCR, one entry per CDR3 protein. The table records approximately 8,800 distinct CDR3 sequences, around 50% of them present only once. Sequenced sample: CD8+ T cells from the center of a lung tumor. The receptors were sampled from a female donor with lung adenocarcinoma. The CD4 and CD8 labels of this study may be unreliable. Each CDR3 is given with its conserved first and last residue. The D gene is left open where the match is weak. Size is omitted from some rows. Given values are once, few, many or a class for expanded clones.

CSAWARQGTNTIYF | TGCAGTGCTTGGGCTCGACAGGGGACAAACACCATATATTTT | TRBJ1-3 | TRBV20-1 | - | TRBD1
CASGSHDRGSDEQFF | TGTGCCAGCGGCTCCCACGACAGGGGCTCCGATGAGCAGTTCTTT | TRBJ2-3 | TRBV11-3 | - | TRBD1
CASSLGLTYEQYF | TGTGCCAGCAGTCTAGGCCTCACCTACGAGCAGTACTTC | TRBJ2-7 | TRBV6-1 | - | -
CASTYTGTGPVETQYF | TGTGCCAGCACCTATACCGGGACAGGGCCTGTAGAGACCCAGTACTTC | TRBJ2-5 | TRBV6-1 | many | TRBD1
CASSFSSSVGGYEQFF | TGTGCCAGCAGTTTCTCGTCCAGCGTCGGTGGCTACGAGCAGTTCTTC | TRBJ2-1 | TRBV12-3/TRBV12-4 | few | -
CASRVPHRSPGDTIYF | TGTGCCAGCAGAGTGCCTCATAGGTCCCCCGGGGACACCATATATTTT | TRBJ1-3 | TRBV12-3/TRBV12-4 | many | -
CASSLGRGGLGSGANVLTF | TGTGCCAGCAGCTTAGGTAGAGGGGGGCTTGGGTCTGGGGCCAACGTCCTGACTTTC | TRBJ2-6 | TRBV7-8 | many | -
CASRRLSTDTQFF | TGCGCCAGCAGGCGGTTGTCCACAGACACGCAGTTTTTC | TRBJ2-3 | TRBV6-4 | - | -
CASIRDRRAANTEAFF | TGTGCCAGCATCCGGGACAGGCGGGCGGCGAACACTGAAGCTTTCTTT | TRBJ1-1 | TRBV6-6 | medium-sized | TRBD1
CASGGSGGRGQETQYF | TGTGCCAGCGGGGGGTCCGGGGGCCGTGGCCAAGAGACCCAGTATTTC | TRBJ2-5 | TRBV6-1 | - | -
CASSRAMTGAVSGGANVLTF | TGCGCCAGCAGCCGGGCAATGACGGGGGCAGTATCGGGAGGGGCCAACGTCCTGACTTTC | TRBJ2-6 | TRBV4-3 | few | -
CASRPHYEQYF | TGTGCCAGCAGGCCTCATTACGAGCAGTACTTC | TRBJ2-7 | TRBV6-7 | medium-sized | -
CARGLQGVNTEAQFF | TGTGCCAGGGGACTACAGGGTGTGAACACCGAGGCGCAGTTTTTT | TRBJ2-2 | TRBV6-8 | - | -
CASSVYGGPNYGYTF | TGTGCCAGCAGCGTATACGGGGGACCGAACTATGGCTACACCTTC | TRBJ1-2 | TRBV9 | - | -
CASSAKLAVEQYF | TGTGCCAGCAGCGCGAAACTAGCAGTTGAGCAGTACTTC | TRBJ2-5 | TRBV11-3 | - | -
CASREGLSDNQPQHF | TGTGCCAGCAGGGAAGGACTCTCGGATAATCAGCCCCAGCATTTT | TRBJ1-5 | TRBV6-1 | - | -
CASSQNRLPPYNGQFF | TGCGCCAGCAGCCAGAATAGACTACCTCCTTACAATGGGCAGTTCTTC | TRBJ2-1 | TRBV4-3 | - | -
CASSFTGGATDTQYF | TGTGCCAGCAGCTTTACTGGCGGTGCCACAGATACGCAGTACTTC | TRBJ2-7 | TRBV7-9 | - | -
CASAPSGSGGADIQYF | TGTGCCAGCGCCCCCTCGGGTAGCGGGGGGGCTGACATCCAGTATTTC | TRBJ2-3 | TRBV6-1 | - | TRBD2
CASSFGSRYQDTQYF | TGTGCCAGCAGCTTCGGGAGCCGTTACCAAGATACGCAGTATTTT | TRBJ2-3 | TRBV7-9 | - | -
CASSSLQGRPPYNEQFF | TGTGCCAGCAGCTCCCTCCAGGGGAGGCCACCCTACAATGAGCAGTTCTTC | TRBJ2-1 | TRBV5-6 | many | -
CAAGLGGRGEDTQYF | TGTGCCGCGGGGTTAGGGGGCCGGGGCGAGGATACCCAGTATTTT | TRBJ2-3 | TRBV27 | - | -
CARSLGRRGTNTQYF | TGTGCCCGCAGCTTGGGGCGGCGAGGCACAAACACGCAGTATTTC | TRBJ2-4 | TRBV11-1 | - | -
CASSPGELSTDTQYF | TGCGCCAGCAGCCCCGGGGAACTTAGCACAGATACGCAGTATTTT | TRBJ2-3 | TRBV5-1 | - | -
CASSPSVPKTQYF | TGTGCCAGCAGTCCCTCTGTCCCGAAGACGCAGTACTTC | TRBJ2-5 | TRBV27 | - | -
CASSYDNRDGYTF | TGTGCCAGCAGTTACGACAACAGAGATGGCTACACCTTC | TRBJ1-2 | TRBV6-5 | many | -
CASSESAGTGANEQYF | TGTGCCAGCAGTGAGAGCGCAGGGACGGGGGCTAATGAGCAGTACTTC | TRBJ2-7 | TRBV6-1 | - | -
CASSLFQVGDSPLHF | TGTGCCAGCAGCTTATTTCAGGTGGGGGATTCACCCCTCCACTTT | TRBJ1-6 | TRBV7-9 | - | -
CASRAGGKADAQYF | TGTGCCAGCAGAGCGGGTGGGAAGGCCGATGCGCAGTACTTT | TRBJ2-3 | TRBV7-2 | - | -
CASSVAGLCGTNMQYF | TGTGCCAGCAGCGTAGCGGGGCTGTGTGGCACAAACATGCAGTACTTC | TRBJ2-4 | TRBV7-8 | - | TRBD2
CAGSWGRVPETQYF | TGTGCGGGCAGTTGGGGACGCGTCCCAGAGACGCAGTACTTT | TRBJ2-3 | TRBV27 | - | -
CASNGGLAKDTQFF | TGTGCGAGCAACGGGGGACTAGCCAAAGACACTCAGTTCTTC | TRBJ2-1 | TRBV6-1 | - | TRBD2
CASSPSRERFNEQYF | TGTGCCAGCAGCCCGTCGCGGGAGCGATTTAACGAGCAGTACTTC | TRBJ2-7 | TRBV11-2 | many | TRBD2
CASQAEMAGTGELFF | TGTGCCAGCCAGGCGGAGATGGCGGGGACCGGGGAGCTGTTTTTT | TRBJ2-2 | TRBV6-1 | - | -
CASRKAGGPSTDKLYF | TGTGCCAGCAGAAAAGCGGGGGGACCGAGCACCGATAAGCTGTATTTT | TRBJ2-2 | TRBV12-3/TRBV12-4 | - | TRBD2
CASTSGGTAGREQYF | TGTGCCAGCACGTCAGGGGGGACTGCAGGACGCGAGCAGTACTTC | TRBJ2-7 | TRBV6-1 | - | -
CASSYGFTETQYF | TGTGCCAGCAGTTATGGATTTACAGAGACCCAGTACTTC | TRBJ2-5 | TRBV6-5 | - | -
CASSLASRRTGTGLSLAKETQYF | TGTGCTAGCAGCTTAGCCTCGAGAAGGACCGGGACAGGCCTATCTCTAGCCAAAGAGACTCAGTACTTC | TRBJ2-4 | TRBV7-7 | - | TRBD1
CASSPPGLAEETQYF | TGTGCCAGCTCACCACCGGGACTAGCGGAAGAGACCCAGTACTTC | TRBJ2-5 | TRBV18 | - | TRBD2
CASSRRDGTDTQYF | TGTGCCAGCAGTAGGCGGGATGGCACAGATACGCAGTATTTT | TRBJ2-3 | TRBV6-1 | - | -
CASSLGTVNTGELFF | TGTGCCAGCAGCTTGGGGACGGTCAACACCGGGGAGCTGTTTTTT | TRBJ2-2 | TRBV7-2 | medium-sized | -
CASSQGGTLTQYF | TGCGCCAGCAGCCAGGGGGGGACCCTGACCCAGTACTTC | TRBJ2-5 | TRBV4-1 | few | TRBD2
CASRSGQGVEQYF | TGTGCCAGCAGGTCGGGACAGGGGGTCGAGCAGTACTTC | TRBJ2-7 | TRBV12-3/TRBV12-4 | medium-sized | TRBD1
CAGNGGRAQKIQYF | TGTGCGGGGAACGGGGGACGAGCCCAAAAGATCCAGTACTTC | TRBJ2-4 | TRBV6-1 | once | -
CGIGAADMQYF | TGTGGGATTGGAGCCGCAGACATGCAGTACTTC | TRBJ2-4 | TRBV6-1 | - | -
CASSLRVSGRRAKNTQYF | TGTGCCAGCAGCTTGCGGGTCTCGGGGCGGAGAGCCAAAAATACGCAGTATTTC | TRBJ2-3 | TRBV7-2 | - | -
CASGFGGGPQETQYF | TGTGCCAGCGGGTTCGGGGGGGGGCCCCAAGAGACCCAGTATTTC | TRBJ2-3 | TRBV11-2 | - | TRBD2
CASSLKQGATDTQYF | TGTGCCAGCAGCTTGAAACAGGGAGCCACAGATACGCAGTATTTT | TRBJ2-3 | TRBV5-4 | few | -
CASSSPAGGGGISQDTQYF | TGTGCCAGCAGTTCCCCAGCGGGCGGCGGGGGGATTAGCCAAGATACGCAGTACTTC | TRBJ2-7 | TRBV7-2 | - | TRBD2
CASRWGEWETQYF | TGTGCCAGCAGGTGGGGGGAGTGGGAGACCCAGTACTTC | TRBJ2-5 | TRBV13 | - | -
CASNRLTSDSYEQYF | TGTGCCAGCAACCGACTGACGTCCGACTCCTACGAGCAGTACTTC | TRBJ2-7 | TRBV6-1 | - | -
CASSFGGVTDTQYF | TGTGCCAGCAGCTTCGGGGGAGTCACAGATACGCAGTATTTT | TRBJ2-3 | TRBV11-3 | medium-sized | -
CASSLDQGGSGKYNEQFF | TGTGCCAGCAGCTTAGATCAGGGCGGGAGTGGAAAGTACAATGAGCAGTTCTTC | TRBJ2-1 | TRBV11-3 | many | TRBD2
CAGPVVRSTDTQYF | TGTGCGGGCCCCGTCGTCCGTAGCACAGATACGCAGTACTTT | TRBJ2-3 | TRBV7-2 | - | -